The 18 T cell receptor beta chains listed next were all sequenced from one sample in a study of blood T cell repertoires in COVID-19. Clones were read by immunoSEQ multiplex PCR, and TCRdb kept only the in-frame ones, dropping some. Here the sample spans roughly 330,000 clones, around 87% being singletons. Material: PBMCs or T cells enriched from blood (not recorded which). The receptors originated from a young woman who had recovered from COVID-19.

J is TRBJ2-7 and V is TRBV28, with D possibly being TRBD1 (7 bases). The length of the CDR3 is 15 residues. Looked up from germline, CDR1 is MDHEN and CDR2 is SYDVKM. Trimming removed 5 bases at V and 0 bases at J, with 14 bases between. In nucleotides, the CDR3 is TGTGCCAGCAGTACGCGCGGGGACAGCTCCTACGAGCAGTACTTC. Protein product: CASSTRGDSSYEQYF.

V is TRBV5-1 and J is TRBJ1-2; the match to TRBD1 covers 7 bases. The trim removed 3 bases at V and 10 bases at J, leaving 39 bases unmatched. CDR1 is SGHRS and CDR2 is YFSETQ in the germline V gene. The CDR3 length is 23 residues. The CDR3 coding sequence is TGCGCCAGCAGCTCGACGCCGGTTTACTCCGGGACAGTAGAAGCTAGAAGAAGGCTCTTCTACACCTTC. Protein: CASSSTPVYSGTVEARRRLFYTF.

V usage is TRBV6-1 and J usage is TRBJ1-1, with a weak D call TRBD1 (5 bases). Per the germline V gene, CDR1 is MNHNS and CDR2 is SASEGT. This CDR3 comprises 13 residues. V dropped 1 base and J dropped 10 bases, with 13 bases sitting between them. This CDR3 is CASSEGVGRGAFF. DNA for the CDR3: TGTGCCAGCAGTGAAGGGGTCGGTAGGGGAGCTTTCTTT.

This clone appeared a single time. The rearrangement links TRBV6-2 or TRBV6-3 to TRBJ1-2; D might be TRBD1 (6 bases). Per the germline V gene, CDR1 is MNHEY and CDR2 is SVGEGT. Trimming shortened V by 6 bases and J by 6 bases, and 17 bases separated the two germline ends. This CDR3 region has 14 residues. In DNA form, the CDR3 reads TGTGCCAGCAGGCCTCCCTCCGGGGGGCATGGCTACACCTTC. Its translation: CASRPPSGGHGYTF.

The chain couples TRBV18 to TRBJ2-7, with TRBD1 as a possible D gene (5 bases). Germline V gene sequence: CDR1 KGHSH, CDR2 LQKENI. Trimming removed 0 bases from V and 5 bases from J, with 11 bases in between. The CDR3 is 14 residues long. The CDR3 DNA reads as TGTGCCAGCTCACCACCGCAGGGTTACCACGAGCAGTACTTC. This sequence encodes CASSPPQGYHEQYF.

The V call is TRBV6-5, the J call TRBJ1-4; D not certain. This CDR3 has 14 amino acids. Germline CDR1 is MNHEY and CDR2 is SVGAGI. V gave up 2 bases and J gave up 8 bases, with 12 bases separating them. The CDR3 region has the DNA TGTGCCAGCAGTTACAAACAGCCGTCGGAAAAACTGTTTTTT. Its translation is CASSYKQPSEKLFF.

The chain links TRBV19 to TRBJ1-2; D remains ambiguous. The CDR3 totals 16 residues. Germline CDR1 is LNHDA and CDR2 is SQIVND (reference sequence). Trimming removed 8 bases from V and 3 bases from J, with 22 bases in between. CDR3 amino acids: CASQSRAKGWDYGYTF. CDR3 nucleotides: TGTGCCAGTCAGTCGAGGGCCAAGGGTTGGGACTATGGCTACACCTTC.

V usage is TRBV3-1 (or the pseudogene TRBV3-2) and J usage is TRBJ1-6, with 7 positions matching TRBD1. This CDR3 contains 16 residues. Germline values: CDR1 LGHDT, CDR2 YNNKEL (reference sequence). The J segment lost 11 bases and the V segment lost 1 base, leaving 11 bases of the junction unmatched. The CDR3 sequence is CASSQVPGGRPAPLHF. The DNA for the CDR3 is TGTGCCAGCAGCCAAGTTCCAGGGGGAAGGCCGGCACCCCTCCACTTT.

The CDR3 DNA reads TGTGCCAGCAGTGAACAGTTCGCTTCACCCCTCCACTTT. Amino acids: CASSEQFASPLHF. V is TRBV2 and J is TRBJ1-6; D unclear. The CDR3 consists of 13 residues. Trimming shortened V by 2 bases and J by 9 bases, and 8 bases separated the two germline ends. Germline CDR1 reads SNHLY; CDR2 reads FYNNEI.

This clone occurred once. The genes are TRBV19 and TRBJ1-5; the match to TRBD1 covers 10 bases. The germline CDR1 and CDR2 sequences are LNHDA and SQIVND (reference sequence). The ends lost 8 bases at V and 7 bases at J; junction bases unmatched: 5. CDR3 length equals 13 residues. CDR3 DNA: TGTGCCAGTTCAGACAGGGGGCGGCAGCCCCAGCATTTT. Amino acids: CASSDRGRQPQHF.

A few counts support this clone. The J gene is TRBJ1-6, the V gene TRBV6-5; possible D gene TRBD1, 6 bases. The length of the CDR3 is 15 residues. The V and J ends lost 9 bases and 3 bases respectively, with 15 bases between them. Germline V gene data show CDR1 as MNHEY and CDR2 as SVGAGI. CDR3 sequence (DNA): TGTGCCAGTGGACAGCACTCGAACTATAATTCACCCCTCCACTTT. Protein sequence: CASGQHSNYNSPLHF.

A single count supports this clone. V gene TRBV3-1 (or the pseudogene TRBV3-2) combines with J gene TRBJ1-2, with D tentatively TRBD1 (6 bases). The V and J ends lost 4 bases and 7 bases respectively, with 13 bases between them. Germline CDR1 is LGHDT and CDR2 is YNNKEL (reference sequence). The CDR3 length is 13 residues. The CDR3 sequence: CASSRAGAPGYTF. CDR3 nucleotide sequence: TGTGCCAGCAGCCGAGCGGGGGCGCCTGGCTACACCTTC.

This chain connects TRBV5-5 to TRBJ2-5; tentative D call: TRBD2 (6 bases). CDR1 and CDR2 (germline): SGHKS, YYEKEE (reference sequence). The CDR3 has 15 residues. The ends were cut back, 2 bases at V and 2 bases at J, with 13 bases in the middle. The CDR3 protein is CASSFTGTRQETQYF. Written as DNA, the CDR3 is TGTGCCAGCAGCTTTACCGGGACTCGTCAAGAGACCCAGTACTTC.

The chain uses TRBV27 and TRBJ2-1, with D perhaps TRBD1 (6 bases). Trimming left V 2 bases short and J 5 bases short, with 10 bases between. The CDR3 sequence is 14 residues long. The germline V gene encodes CDR1 MNHEY and CDR2 SMNVEV (reference sequence). CDR3 coding DNA: TGTGCCAGCAGTTTACAGGGGCCCAACAATGAGCAGTTCTTC. Its protein product is CASSLQGPNNEQFF.

This rearrangement joins TRBV29-1 to TRBJ1-4, with 7 bases identical to TRBD1. Per the germline V gene, CDR1 is SQVTM and CDR2 is ANQGSEA. The J segment lost 8 bases and the V segment lost 7 bases, leaving 13 bases of the junction unmatched. The CDR3 sequence is 14 residues long. This CDR3 is CSAGSGQVGEKLFF. CDR3 bases: TGCAGCGCCGGGAGTGGACAGGTGGGAGAAAAACTGTTTTTT.

V usage is TRBV9 and J usage is TRBJ1-1, with 10 bases that match TRBD1. Trimming at V came to 7 bases and at J to 3 bases, leaving 9 bases not matched to a gene. The CDR3 contains 15 residues. The germline CDR1 and CDR2 sequences are SGDLS and YYNGEE. The CDR3 nucleotides read TGTGCCAGCGCCAGGACAGGGGGTATACACACTGAAGCTTTCTTT. Amino acid sequence: CASARTGGIHTEAFF.

CDR3 nucleotide sequence: TGCAGCGTTGAAATCTTCCGGGGTGAGCAGTTCTTC. Protein product: CSVEIFRGEQFF. The chain is built from TRBV29-1 and TRBJ2-1; D possibly corresponds to TRBD2 (5 bases). V lost 2 bases to trimming and J lost 9 bases, with 11 bases between them. The CDR3 is 12 residues long. CDR1 and CDR2 from the germline V gene are SQVTM and ANQGSEA.

The chain is built from TRBV4-1 and TRBJ1-2; TRBD1 agrees at 7 bases. CDR1 and CDR2 from the germline V gene are MGHRA and YSYEKL. The CDR3 has 18 amino acids. V trimming: 1 base; J trimming: 0 bases; junction bases outside the gene matches: 11. The CDR3 coding sequence is TGCGCCAGCAGCCAAGTAGGACAGGCCTTCCATCCTAACTATGGCTACACCTTC. Its translation is CASSQVGQAFHPNYGYTF.